This T cell receptor (beta chain) was found in a study of T cell responses to AZD1222 COVID-19 vaccine. Assay: immunoSEQ multiplex PCR; the TCRdb copy retains only in-frame clones and omits some. The table lists some 120,000 clones, about nine tenths of them singletons. Germline trimming cut 4 bases from V and 4 bases from J; bases unmatched to any gene: 11. From germline, CDR1 is MDHEN and CDR2 SYDVKM. CDR3 length equals 16 residues. The sequence came from an adult in good health. The V call is TRBV28, the J call TRBJ2-5; 8 positions match TRBD1. Sequenced material: peripheral blood, taken on day 0 of AZD1222 vaccination. The CDR3 nucleotides read TGTGCCAGCAGTTGGGACAGGCCAAGTCTCCCAGAGACCCAGTACTTC. Amino acid sequence: CASSWDRPSLPETQYF.